Following are 5 T cell receptor beta chains from one sample sequenced in a study of T-cell memory formation after mild COVID-19. MiXCR, run by TCRdb on the 5' RACE reads, gives a single entry per CDR3 protein. This sample has some 160,000 distinct CDR3 sequences; roughly 30% occur once, and the top ten carry around 12%. The specimen was PBMCs or a T cell subset sorted from them (not recorded which). The receptors come from an adult woman who had mild COVID-19 (a few samples of this study predate the infection). Cell type and time point are not known.

The chain couples TRBV18 to TRBJ1-1, with TRBD1 as a possible D gene (5 bases). V shed 3 bases and J shed 12 bases, with 14 bases lying between them. The CDR3 extends over 12 amino acids. Germline CDR1 KGHSH, CDR2 LQKENI. The CDR3 DNA follows: TGTGCCAGCTCACCGGAAGGGACGGAGACTTTCTTT. This codes for CASSPEGTETFF.

This clonotype was observed a handful of times. This sequence joins TRBV9 and TRBJ2-1, with D perhaps TRBD1 (5 bases). The V end lost 0 bases, the J end lost 6 bases, and 16 bases lay between the germline ends. Germline CDR1 reads SGDLS; CDR2 reads YYNGEE. There are 16 residues in the CDR3. CDR3 sequence reads: CASSVDPRVDTNEQFF. Written as DNA, the CDR3 is TGTGCCAGCAGCGTAGACCCTCGCGTGGACACCAATGAGCAGTTCTTC.

The J gene is TRBJ2-7, the V gene TRBV29-1, with a possible D match to TRBD1 (6 bases). This CDR3 spans 15 amino acids. Germline V gene sequence: CDR1 SQVTM, CDR2 ANQGSEA. The germline V and J ends were trimmed by 6 bases and 3 bases, with 21 bases remaining between them. CDR3 region: CSVQLGQGPHYEQYF. The CDR3 DNA is TGCAGCGTACAGTTGGGGCAGGGGCCCCACTACGAGCAGTACTTC.

J is TRBJ1-4 and V is TRBV15; TRBD1 matches at 7 bases. V was clipped by 3 bases and J by 3 bases; unmatched bases: 1. The germline gives CDR1 LNHNV, CDR2 YYDKDF (reference sequence). This CDR3 is 14 amino acids long. As DNA, the CDR3 is TGTGCCACCAGCAGGGACAGGTCTAATGAAAAACTGTTTTTT. Amino acids: CATSRDRSNEKLFF. Filled out from reference TRBV15 and TRBJ1-4, the complete variable domain reads DAMVIQNPRYQVTQFGKPVTLSCSQTLNHNVMYWYQQKSSQAPKLLFHYYDKDFNNEADTPDNFQSRRPNTSFCFLDIRSPGLGDTAMYLCATSRDRSNEKLFFGSGTQLSVL.

This clonotype was recorded a few times. The genes are TRBV24-1 and TRBJ2-2; no firm D call. This CDR3 region has 16 residues. From germline, CDR1 is KGHDR and CDR2 SFDVKD. The V gene lost 2 bases and the J gene lost 6 bases, with 15 bases spanning the gap. The CDR3: CATSDSRVTKAGELFF. The CDR3 bases are TGTGCCACCAGTGATTCTAGGGTTACCAAAGCCGGGGAGCTGTTTTTT.